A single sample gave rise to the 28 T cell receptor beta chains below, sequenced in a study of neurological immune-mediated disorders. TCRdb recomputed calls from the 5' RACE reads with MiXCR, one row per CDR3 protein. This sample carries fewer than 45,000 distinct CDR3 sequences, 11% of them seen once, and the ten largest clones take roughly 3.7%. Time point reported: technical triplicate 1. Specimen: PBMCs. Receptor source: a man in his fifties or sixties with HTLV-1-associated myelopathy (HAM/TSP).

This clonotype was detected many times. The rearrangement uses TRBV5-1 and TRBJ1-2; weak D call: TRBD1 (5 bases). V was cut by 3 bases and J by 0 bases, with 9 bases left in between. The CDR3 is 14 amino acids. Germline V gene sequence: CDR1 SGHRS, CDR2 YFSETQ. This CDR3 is CASSSDTTNYGYTF. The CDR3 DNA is TGCGCCAGCAGCTCGGACACAACTAACTATGGCTACACCTTC.

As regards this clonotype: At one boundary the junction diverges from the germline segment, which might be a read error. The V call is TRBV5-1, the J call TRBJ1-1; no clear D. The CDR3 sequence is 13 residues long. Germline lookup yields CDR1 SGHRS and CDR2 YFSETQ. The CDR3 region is CASSYDRNAEASF. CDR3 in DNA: TGCGCCAGCAGCTACGACCGAAACGCTGAAGCTTCCTTT.

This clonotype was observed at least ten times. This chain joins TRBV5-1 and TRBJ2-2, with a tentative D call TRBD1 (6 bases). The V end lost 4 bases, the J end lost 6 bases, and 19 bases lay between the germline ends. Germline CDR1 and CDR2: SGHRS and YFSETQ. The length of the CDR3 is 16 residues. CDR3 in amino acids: CASSPHTGTGAGELFF. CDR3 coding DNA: TGCGCCAGCAGCCCACACACAGGGACCGGGGCCGGGGAGCTGTTTTTT.

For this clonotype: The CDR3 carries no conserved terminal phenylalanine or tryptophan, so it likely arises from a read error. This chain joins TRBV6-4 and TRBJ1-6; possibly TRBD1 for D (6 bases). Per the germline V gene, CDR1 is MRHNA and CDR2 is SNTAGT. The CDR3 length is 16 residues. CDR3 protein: CVSSVLTGTNNSPLHY. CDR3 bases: TGTGTCAGCAGTGTCCTAACAGGGACAAATAATTCACCCCTCCACTAT.

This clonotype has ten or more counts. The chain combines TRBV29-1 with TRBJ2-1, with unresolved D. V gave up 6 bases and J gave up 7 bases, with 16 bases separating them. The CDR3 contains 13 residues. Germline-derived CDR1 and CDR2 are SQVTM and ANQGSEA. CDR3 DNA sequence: TGCAGCGTCCTGCTTCGAGCTCGGAATGAGCAGTTCTTC. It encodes CSVLLRARNEQFF.

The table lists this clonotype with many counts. DNA of the CDR3: TGTGCCAGCTCACCACGGCAAACTGGTGAAAAACTGTTTTTT. It codes for CASSPRQTGEKLFF. This chain uses TRBV18 with TRBJ1-4; D not certain. There are 14 residues in the CDR3. Looked up from germline, CDR1 is KGHSH and CDR2 is LQKENI. V lost 1 base, J lost 7 bases, and 10 bases lay in between.

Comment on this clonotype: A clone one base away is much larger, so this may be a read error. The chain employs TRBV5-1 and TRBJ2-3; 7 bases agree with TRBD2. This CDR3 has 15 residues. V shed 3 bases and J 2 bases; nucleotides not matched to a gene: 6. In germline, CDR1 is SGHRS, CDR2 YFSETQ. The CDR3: CASSYLAGNTDTQYF. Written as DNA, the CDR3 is TGCGCCAGCAGCTACTTAGCGGGTAACACAGATACGCAGTATTTT.

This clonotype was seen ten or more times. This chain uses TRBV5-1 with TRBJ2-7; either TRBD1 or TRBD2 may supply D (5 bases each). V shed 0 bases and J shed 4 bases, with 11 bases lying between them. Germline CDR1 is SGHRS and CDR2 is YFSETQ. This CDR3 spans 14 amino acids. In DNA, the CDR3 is TGCGCCAGCAGCTTGGCCGCCAGGGAGTACGAGCAGTACTTC. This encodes CASSLAAREYEQYF. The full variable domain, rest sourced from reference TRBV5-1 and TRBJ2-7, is KAGVTQTPRYLIKTRGQQVTLSCSPISGHRSVSWYQQTPGQGLQFLFEYFSETQRNKGNFPGRFSGRQFSNSRSEMNVSTLELGDSALYLCASSLAAREYEQYFGPGTRLTVT.

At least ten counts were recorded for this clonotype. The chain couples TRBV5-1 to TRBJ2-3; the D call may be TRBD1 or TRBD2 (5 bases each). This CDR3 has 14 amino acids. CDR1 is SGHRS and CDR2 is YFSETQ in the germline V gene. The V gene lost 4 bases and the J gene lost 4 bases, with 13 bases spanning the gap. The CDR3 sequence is CASSQRRGADTQYF. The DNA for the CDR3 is TGCGCCAGCAGCCAAAGACGGGGCGCAGATACGCAGTATTTT.

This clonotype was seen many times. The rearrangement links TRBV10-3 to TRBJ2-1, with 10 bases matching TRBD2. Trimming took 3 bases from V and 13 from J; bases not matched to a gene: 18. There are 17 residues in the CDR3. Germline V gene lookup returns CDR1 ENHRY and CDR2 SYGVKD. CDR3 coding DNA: TGTGCCATCAGTGAAACGGCTAGCGGGAGCCTCTTGTCGAGCCAGTTCTTC. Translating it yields CAISETASGSLLSSQFF.

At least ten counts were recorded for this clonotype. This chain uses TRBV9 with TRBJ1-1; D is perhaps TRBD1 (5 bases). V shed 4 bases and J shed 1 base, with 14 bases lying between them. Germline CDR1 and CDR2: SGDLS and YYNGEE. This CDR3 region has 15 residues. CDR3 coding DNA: TGTGCCAGCAGCCAAACCGACAGAGCGAACACTGAAGCTTTCTTT. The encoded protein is CASSQTDRANTEAFF.

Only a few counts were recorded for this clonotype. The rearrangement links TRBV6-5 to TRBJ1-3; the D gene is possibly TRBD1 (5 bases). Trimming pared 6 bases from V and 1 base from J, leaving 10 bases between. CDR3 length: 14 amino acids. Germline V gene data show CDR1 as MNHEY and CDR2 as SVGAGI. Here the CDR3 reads CASRAGSSGNTIYF. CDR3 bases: TGTGCCAGCAGAGCAGGGTCGTCTGGAAACACCATATATTTT.

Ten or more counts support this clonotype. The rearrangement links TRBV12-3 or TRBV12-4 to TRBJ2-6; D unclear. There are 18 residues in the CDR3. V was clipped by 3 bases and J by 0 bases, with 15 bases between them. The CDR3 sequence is CASSFMHNKPSGANVLTF. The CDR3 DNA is TGTGCCAGCAGTTTTATGCACAACAAACCCTCTGGGGCCAACGTCCTGACTTTC.

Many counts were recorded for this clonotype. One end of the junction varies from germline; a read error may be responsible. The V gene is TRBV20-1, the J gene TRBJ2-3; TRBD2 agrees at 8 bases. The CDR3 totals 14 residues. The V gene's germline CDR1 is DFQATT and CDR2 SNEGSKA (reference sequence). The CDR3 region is CCSGGDHSTDTQYF. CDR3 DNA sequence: TGTTGCAGCGGGGGAGACCATAGCACAGATACGCAGTATTTT.

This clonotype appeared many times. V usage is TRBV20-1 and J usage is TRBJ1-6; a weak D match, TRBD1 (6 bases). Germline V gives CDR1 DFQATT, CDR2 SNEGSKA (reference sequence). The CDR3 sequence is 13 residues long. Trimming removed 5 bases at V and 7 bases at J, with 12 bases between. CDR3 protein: CSASDSRNSPLHF. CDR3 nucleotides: TGCAGTGCTTCGGACAGTAGAAATTCACCCCTCCACTTT.

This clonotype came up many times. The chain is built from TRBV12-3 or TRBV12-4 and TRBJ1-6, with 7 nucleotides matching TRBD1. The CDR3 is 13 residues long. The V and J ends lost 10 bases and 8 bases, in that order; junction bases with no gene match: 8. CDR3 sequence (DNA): TGTGCCACCCGGACAGGCACCCATTCACCCCTCCACTTT. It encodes CATRTGTHSPLHF.

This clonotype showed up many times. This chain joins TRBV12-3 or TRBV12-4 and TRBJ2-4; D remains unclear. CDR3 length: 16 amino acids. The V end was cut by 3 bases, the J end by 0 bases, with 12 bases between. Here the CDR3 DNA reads TGTGCCAGCAGTTTGGGCCTCCCCATAGCCAAAAACATTCAGTACTTC. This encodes CASSLGLPIAKNIQYF.

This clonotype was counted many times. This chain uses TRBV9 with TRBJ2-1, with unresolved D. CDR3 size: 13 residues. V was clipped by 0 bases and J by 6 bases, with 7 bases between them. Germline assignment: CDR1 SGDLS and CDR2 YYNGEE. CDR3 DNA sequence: TGTGCCAGCAGCGTAGGTGGCTTCAATGAGCAGTTCTTC. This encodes CASSVGGFNEQFF.

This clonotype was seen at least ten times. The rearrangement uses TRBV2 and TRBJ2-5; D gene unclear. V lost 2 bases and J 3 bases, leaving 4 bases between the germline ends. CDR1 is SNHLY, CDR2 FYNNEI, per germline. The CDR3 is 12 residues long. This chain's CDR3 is CASSETEETQYF. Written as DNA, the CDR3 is TGTGCCAGCAGTGAAACTGAAGAGACCCAGTACTTC.

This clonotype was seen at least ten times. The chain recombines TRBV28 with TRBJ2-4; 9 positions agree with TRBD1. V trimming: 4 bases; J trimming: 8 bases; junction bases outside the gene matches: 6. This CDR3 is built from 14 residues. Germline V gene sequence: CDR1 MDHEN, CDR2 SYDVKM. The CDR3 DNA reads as TGTGCCAGCAGTTCCCGACAGGGGGGGGACATTCAGTACTTC. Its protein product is CASSSRQGGDIQYF.

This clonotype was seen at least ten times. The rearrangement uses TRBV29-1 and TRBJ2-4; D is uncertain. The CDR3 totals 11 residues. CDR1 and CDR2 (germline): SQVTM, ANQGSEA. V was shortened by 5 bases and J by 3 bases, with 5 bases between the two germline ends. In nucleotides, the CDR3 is TGCAGCGTTTCCGACAAAAACATTCAGTACTTC. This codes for CSVSDKNIQYF.

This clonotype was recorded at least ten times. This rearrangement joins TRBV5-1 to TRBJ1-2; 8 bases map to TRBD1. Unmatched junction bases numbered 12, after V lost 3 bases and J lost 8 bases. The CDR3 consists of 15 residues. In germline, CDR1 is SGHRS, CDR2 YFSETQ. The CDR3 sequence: CASSSGTGSFEGYTF. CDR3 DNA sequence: TGCGCCAGCAGCTCAGGGACAGGCTCTTTTGAGGGCTACACCTTC. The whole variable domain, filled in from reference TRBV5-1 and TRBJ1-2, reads KAGVTQTPRYLIKTRGQQVTLSCSPISGHRSVSWYQQTPGQGLQFLFEYFSETQRNKGNFPGRFSGRQFSNSRSEMNVSTLELGDSALYLCASSSGTGSFEGYTFGSGTRLTVV.

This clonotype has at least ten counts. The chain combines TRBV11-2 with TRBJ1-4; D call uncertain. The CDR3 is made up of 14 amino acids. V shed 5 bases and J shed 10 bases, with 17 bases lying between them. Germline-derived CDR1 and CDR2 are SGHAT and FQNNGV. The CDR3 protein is CASSTTRRSGKLFF. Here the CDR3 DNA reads TGTGCCAGCAGCACAACGCGGAGATCAGGAAAACTGTTTTTT.

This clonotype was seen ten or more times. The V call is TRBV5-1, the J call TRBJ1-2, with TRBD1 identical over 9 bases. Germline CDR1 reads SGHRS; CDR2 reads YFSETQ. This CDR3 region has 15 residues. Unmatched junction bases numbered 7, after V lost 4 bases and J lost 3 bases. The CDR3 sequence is CASSAGGQGYYGYTF. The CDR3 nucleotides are TGCGCCAGCAGCGCTGGGGGACAGGGATACTATGGCTACACCTTC.

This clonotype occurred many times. CDR3 sequence reads: CATSQGGFDEQFF. CDR3 bases: TGTGCCACCAGTCAGGGTGGTTTCGATGAGCAGTTCTTC. This chain uses TRBV24-1 with TRBJ2-1; D is possibly TRBD1 (5 bases). V dropped 6 bases and J dropped 8 bases, with 13 bases sitting between them. The germline CDR1 and CDR2 sequences are KGHDR and SFDVKD. CDR3 length equals 13 residues.

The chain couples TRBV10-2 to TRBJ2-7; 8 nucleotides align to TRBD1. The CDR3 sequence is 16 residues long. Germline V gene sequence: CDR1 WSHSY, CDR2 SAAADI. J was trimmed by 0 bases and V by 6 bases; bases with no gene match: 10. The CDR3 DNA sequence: TGCGCCAGCAGGGAAAGTCCGGGACAGGACTCCTACGAGCAGTACTTC. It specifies CASRESPGQDSYEQYF.

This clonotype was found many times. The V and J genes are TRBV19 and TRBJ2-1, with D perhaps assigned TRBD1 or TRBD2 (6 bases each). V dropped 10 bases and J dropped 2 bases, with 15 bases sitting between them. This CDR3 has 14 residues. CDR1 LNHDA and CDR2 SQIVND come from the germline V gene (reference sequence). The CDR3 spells CATSSGATYNEQFF. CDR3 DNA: TGTGCCACCTCCTCGGGGGCCACCTACAATGAGCAGTTCTTC.

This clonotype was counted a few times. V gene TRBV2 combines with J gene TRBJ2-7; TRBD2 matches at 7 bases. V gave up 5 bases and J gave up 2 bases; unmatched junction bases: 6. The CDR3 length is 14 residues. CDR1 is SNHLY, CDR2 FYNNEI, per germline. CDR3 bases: TGTGCCAGCAGTACCGGACTAGGAACCTACGAGCAGTACTTC. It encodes CASSTGLGTYEQYF.